The T cell receptor beta chain described here comes from a study of shared clonotypes between healthy human individuals. Study-level results: Four donors shared about 4.8% of their naive CD4 clonotypes.

Each cell subset's genomic DNA was divided evenly among several immunoSEQ plates. In the original workflow: Owing to the provision of junction-only sequences devoid of quality scores by immunoSEQ, filtering differed. Profiling relied on immunoSEQ multiplex PCR, and the TCRdb table lists in-frame clones only, not all of them. The DNA was the basis for D and trimming; V, J and clone size are from that table. The repertoire holds about 2 million clones, with around 96% as singletons. Details on this clone: The antigen is unknown.

The germline V gene encodes CDR1 MGHDK and CDR2 SYGVNS. The CDR3 consists of 13 residues. Deletions cut 4 bases from V and 5 bases from J, with 8 bases between. Selected positively for CCR7 and CD45RO-negative, naive CD8 cells excluded terminally differentiated effector memory CD45RA+ cells. Donors comprised only Caucasian adults living in Nashville, Tennessee. Sequenced: naive CD8+ T cells sorted from blood. The origin of this receptor is a man between 18 and 35 years old in good health. The rearrangement joins TRBV25-1 to TRBJ1-4; tentative D call: TRBD1 (5 bases). The CDR3 DNA sequence: TGTGCCAGCAGTGTAGGGGAGAATGAAAAACTGTTTTTT. Protein product: CASSVGENEKLFF.